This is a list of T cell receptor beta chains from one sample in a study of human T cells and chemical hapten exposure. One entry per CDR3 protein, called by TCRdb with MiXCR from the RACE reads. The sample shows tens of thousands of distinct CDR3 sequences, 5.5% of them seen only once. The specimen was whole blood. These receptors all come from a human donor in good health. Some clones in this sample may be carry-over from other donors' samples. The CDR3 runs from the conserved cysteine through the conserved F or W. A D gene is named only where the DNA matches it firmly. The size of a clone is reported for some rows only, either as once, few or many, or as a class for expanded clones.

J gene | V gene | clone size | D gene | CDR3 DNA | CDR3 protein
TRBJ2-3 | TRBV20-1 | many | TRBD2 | TGCAGTGCGCCTAGCGGGAGGATCAATACGCAGTATTTT | CSAPSGRINTQYF
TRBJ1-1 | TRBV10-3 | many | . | TGTGCCATCAGTGGGACAGCCTTGGGCACTGAAGCTTTCTTT | CAISGTALGTEAFF
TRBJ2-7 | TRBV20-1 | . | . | TGCAGTGCTGACGGACGGACAGCCCCCTACGAGCAGTACTTC | CSADGRTAPYEQYF
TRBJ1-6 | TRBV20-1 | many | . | TGCAGTGCGCGGGGATACGATAATTCACCCCTCCACTTT | CSARGYDNSPLHF
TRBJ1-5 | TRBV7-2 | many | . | TGTGCCAGCAGCCCAGGCGGGGGGCGCGCTCAGCCCCAGCATTTT | CASSPGGGRAQPQHF
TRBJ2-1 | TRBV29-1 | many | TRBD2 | TGCAGCGTTGATGGGCGGGGGGCCTACAATGAGCAGTTCTTC | CSVDGRGAYNEQFF
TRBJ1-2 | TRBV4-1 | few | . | TGCGCCAGCAGCCACGGAGTACGGGAAATGGCTAGTACCTTC | CASSHGVREMASTF
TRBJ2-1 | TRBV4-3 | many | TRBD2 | TGCGCCAGCAGCCCTACTAGCGGGGGGGTGTCCTACAATGAGCAGTTCTTC | CASSPTSGGVSYNEQFF
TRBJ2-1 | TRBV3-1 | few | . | TGTGCCAGCAGCCAAGATACGACGAGAGGCAATGAGCAGTTCTTC | CASSQDTTRGNEQFF
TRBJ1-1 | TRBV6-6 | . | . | TGTGCCAGCACCCCCCTTGGGCCAGGGCCTGAAGCTTTCTTT | CASTPLGPGPEAFF
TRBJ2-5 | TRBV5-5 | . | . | TGTGCCAGCACCGTGGACGGGGATCAAGAGACCCAGTACTTC | CASTVDGDQETQYF
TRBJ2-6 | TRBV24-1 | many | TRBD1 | TGTGCCACCAGTGATCCGACAGGGGGTCGTTATGGGGCCAACGTCCTGACTTTC | CATSDPTGGRYGANVLTF
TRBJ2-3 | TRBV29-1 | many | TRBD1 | TGCAGCGCCGAATGGCAGGGGGCATACACGCAGTATTTT | CSAEWQGAYTQYF
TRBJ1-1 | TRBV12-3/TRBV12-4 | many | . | TGTGCCAGCAGTTCTTCAACAGGGAACACTGAAGCTTTCTTT | CASSSSTGNTEAFF
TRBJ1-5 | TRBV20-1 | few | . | TGCAGTGCTAGGCTAGGGCTGAGCAATCAGCCCCAGCATTTT | CSARLGLSNQPQHF
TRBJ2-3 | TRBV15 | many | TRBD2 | TGTGCCACCAGCCGTAGCGGGGGGGTCGCAGATACGCAGTATTTT | CATSRSGGVADTQYF
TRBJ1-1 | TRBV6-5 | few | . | TGTGCCAGCAGCTCCGAGTCGAACACTGAAGCTTTCTTT | CASSSESNTEAFF
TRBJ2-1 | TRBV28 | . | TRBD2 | TGTGCCAGCAGTTTGTCTCGGGAGGACTACAATGAGCAGTTCTTC | CASSLSREDYNEQFF
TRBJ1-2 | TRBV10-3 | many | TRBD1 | TGTGCCATCAGGGGGGACAGTGCCTACACCTTC | CAIRGDSAYTF
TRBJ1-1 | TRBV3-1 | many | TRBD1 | TGTGCCAGCAGCCGGGACAGGGATTCTTCGGAAGCTTTCTTT | CASSRDRDSSEAFF
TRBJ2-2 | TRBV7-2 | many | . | TGTGCCAGCAGCTTAACCCTAATCGCGAACACCGGGGAGCTGTTTTTT | CASSLTLIANTGELFF
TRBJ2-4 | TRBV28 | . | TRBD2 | TGTGCCAGCAGTTCCCCGTCGTGGACTAGCGGACTAGCCAAAAACATTCAGTACTTC | CASSSPSWTSGLAKNIQYF
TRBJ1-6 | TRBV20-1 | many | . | TGCAGTGCTCCGATCGGGGGGAAAAATTCACCCCTCCACTTT | CSAPIGGKNSPLHF
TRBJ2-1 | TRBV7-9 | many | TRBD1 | TGTGCCAGCAGCCCGACAGGGGGTCAGTACAATGAGCAGTTCTTC | CASSPTGGQYNEQFF
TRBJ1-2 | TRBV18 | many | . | TGTGCCAGCTCCACCACCGAGACGAGTGGCTACACCTTC | CASSTTETSGYTF